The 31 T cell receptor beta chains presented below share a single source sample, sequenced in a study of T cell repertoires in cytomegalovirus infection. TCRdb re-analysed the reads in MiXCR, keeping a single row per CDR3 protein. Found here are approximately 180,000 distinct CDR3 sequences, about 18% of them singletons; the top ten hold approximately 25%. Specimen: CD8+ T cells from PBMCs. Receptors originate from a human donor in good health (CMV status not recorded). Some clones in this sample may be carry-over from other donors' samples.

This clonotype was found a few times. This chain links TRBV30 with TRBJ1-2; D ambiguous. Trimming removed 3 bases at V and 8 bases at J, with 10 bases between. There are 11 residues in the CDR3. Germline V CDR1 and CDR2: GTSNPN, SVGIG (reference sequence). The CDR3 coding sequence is TGTGCCTGGAGACGGAGAGAGGGCTACACCTTC. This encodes CAWRRREGYTF.

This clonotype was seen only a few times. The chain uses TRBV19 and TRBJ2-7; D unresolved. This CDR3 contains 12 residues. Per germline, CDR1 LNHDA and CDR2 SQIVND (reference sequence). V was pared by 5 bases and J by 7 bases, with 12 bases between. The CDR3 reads CASSLDGSEQYF. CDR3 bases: TGTGCCAGTAGTCTCGACGGATCGGAGCAGTACTTC.

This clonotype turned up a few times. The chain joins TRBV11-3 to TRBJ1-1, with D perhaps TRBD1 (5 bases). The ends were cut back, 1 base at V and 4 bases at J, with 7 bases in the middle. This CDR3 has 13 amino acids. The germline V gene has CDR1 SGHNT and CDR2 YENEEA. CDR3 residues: CASSLAGGTEAFF. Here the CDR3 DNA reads TGTGCCAGCAGCTTAGCTGGGGGCACTGAAGCTTTCTTT.

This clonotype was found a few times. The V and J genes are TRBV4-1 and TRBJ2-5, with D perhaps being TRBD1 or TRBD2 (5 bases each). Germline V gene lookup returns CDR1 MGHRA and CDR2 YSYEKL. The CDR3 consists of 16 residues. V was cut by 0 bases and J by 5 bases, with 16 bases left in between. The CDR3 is CASSQDGARGGETQYF. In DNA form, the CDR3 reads TGCGCCAGCAGCCAAGACGGGGCAAGGGGCGGGGAGACCCAGTACTTC.

The CDR3 sequence is CASSLGDSRLGVYGYTF. The CDR3 nucleotides read TGTGCCAGCAGCTTAGGGGACAGCCGTCTAGGGGTCTATGGCTACACCTTC. The chain has TRBV7-2 and TRBJ1-2; 7 positions match TRBD1. Trimming at V came to 1 base and at J to 4 bases, leaving 12 bases not matched to a gene. The CDR3 loop spans 17 amino acids. Germline assignment: CDR1 SGHTA and CDR2 FQGNSA. The full variable domain, rest sourced from reference TRBV7-2 and TRBJ1-2, is GAGVSQSPSNKVTEKGKDVELRCDPISGHTALYWYRQSLGQGLEFLIYFQGNSAPDKSGLPSDRFSAERTGGSVSTLTIQRTQQEDSAVYLCASSLGDSRLGVYGYTFGSGTRLTVV.

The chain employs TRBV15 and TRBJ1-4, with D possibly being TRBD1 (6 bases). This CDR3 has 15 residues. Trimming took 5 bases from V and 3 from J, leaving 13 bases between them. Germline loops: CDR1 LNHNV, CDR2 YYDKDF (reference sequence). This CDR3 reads CATSDFGGPNEKLFF. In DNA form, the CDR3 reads TGTGCCACCAGCGATTTCGGGGGCCCTAATGAAAAACTGTTTTTT.

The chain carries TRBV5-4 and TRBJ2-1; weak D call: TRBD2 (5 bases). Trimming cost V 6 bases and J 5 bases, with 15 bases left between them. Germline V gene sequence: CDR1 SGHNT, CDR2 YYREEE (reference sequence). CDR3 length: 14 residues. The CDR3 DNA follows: TGTGCCAGCACCGATCCGGGGAAGAACAATGAGCAGTTCTTC. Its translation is CASTDPGKNNEQFF.

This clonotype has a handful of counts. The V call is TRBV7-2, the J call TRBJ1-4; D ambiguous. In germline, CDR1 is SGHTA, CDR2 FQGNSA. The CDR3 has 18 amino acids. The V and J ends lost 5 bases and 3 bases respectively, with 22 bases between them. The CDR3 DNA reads TGTGCCAGCAGCGGACCTGCGACCGGGGTTTCTCCTAATGAAAAACTGTTTTTT. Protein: CASSGPATGVSPNEKLFF. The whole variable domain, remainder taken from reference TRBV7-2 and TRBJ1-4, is GAGVSQSPSNKVTEKGKDVELRCDPISGHTALYWYRQSLGQGLEFLIYFQGNSAPDKSGLPSDRFSAERTGGSVSTLTIQRTQQEDSAVYLCASSGPATGVSPNEKLFFGSGTQLSVL.

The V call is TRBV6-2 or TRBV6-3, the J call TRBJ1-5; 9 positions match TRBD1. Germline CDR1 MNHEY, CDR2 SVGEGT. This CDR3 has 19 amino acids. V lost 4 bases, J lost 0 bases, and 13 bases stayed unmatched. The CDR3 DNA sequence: TGTGCCAGCAGTTCAGGGAGTTACAGGGGGCGAGGTAGCAATCAGCCCCAGCATTTT. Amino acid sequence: CASSSGSYRGRGSNQPQHF.

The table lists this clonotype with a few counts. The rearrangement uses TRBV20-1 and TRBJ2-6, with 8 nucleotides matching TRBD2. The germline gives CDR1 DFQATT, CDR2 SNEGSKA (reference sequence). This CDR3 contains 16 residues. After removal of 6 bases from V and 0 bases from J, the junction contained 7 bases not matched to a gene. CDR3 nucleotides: TGCAGTGCCCACCGGGGGGGACTCTCTGGGGCCAACGTCCTGACTTTC. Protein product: CSAHRGGLSGANVLTF.

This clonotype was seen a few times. The CDR3 sequence is CASSLGQGIETQYF. DNA of the CDR3: TGTGCCAGCAGCCTGGGACAGGGAATAGAGACCCAGTACTTC. The rearrangement joins TRBV7-9 to TRBJ2-5; 9 bases map to TRBD1. CDR1 is SEHNR and CDR2 is FQNEAQ in the germline V gene (reference sequence). The length of the CDR3 is 14 residues. The ends lost 5 bases at V and 4 bases at J; junction bases unmatched: 5.

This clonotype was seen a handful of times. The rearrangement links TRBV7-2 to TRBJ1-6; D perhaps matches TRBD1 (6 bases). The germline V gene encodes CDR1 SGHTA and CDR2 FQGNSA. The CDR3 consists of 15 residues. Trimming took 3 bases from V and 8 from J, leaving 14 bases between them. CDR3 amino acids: CASSLGGPLHSPLHF. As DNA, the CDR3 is TGTGCCAGCAGCTTGGGGGGCCCGTTACATTCACCCCTCCACTTT.

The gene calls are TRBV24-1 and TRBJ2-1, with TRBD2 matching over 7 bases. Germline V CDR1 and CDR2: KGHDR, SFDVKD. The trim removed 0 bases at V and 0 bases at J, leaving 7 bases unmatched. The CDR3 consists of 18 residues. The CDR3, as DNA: TGTGCCACCAGTGATTTGCCCACTAGCGATAGCTCCTACAATGAGCAGTTCTTC. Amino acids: CATSDLPTSDSSYNEQFF.

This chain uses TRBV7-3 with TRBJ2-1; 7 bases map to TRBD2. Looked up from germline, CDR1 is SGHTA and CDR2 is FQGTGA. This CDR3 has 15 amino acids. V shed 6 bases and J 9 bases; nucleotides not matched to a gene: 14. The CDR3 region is CASSRGGGLGGEQFF. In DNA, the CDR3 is TGTGCCAGCAGTCGGGGCGGGGGACTGGGGGGTGAGCAGTTCTTC.

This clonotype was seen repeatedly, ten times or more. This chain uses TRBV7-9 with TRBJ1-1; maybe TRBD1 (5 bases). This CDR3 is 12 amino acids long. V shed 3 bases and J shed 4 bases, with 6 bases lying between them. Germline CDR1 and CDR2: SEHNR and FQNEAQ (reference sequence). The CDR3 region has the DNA TGTGCCAGCAGCTTGGGGGTCACTGAAGCTTTCTTT. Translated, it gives CASSLGVTEAFF.

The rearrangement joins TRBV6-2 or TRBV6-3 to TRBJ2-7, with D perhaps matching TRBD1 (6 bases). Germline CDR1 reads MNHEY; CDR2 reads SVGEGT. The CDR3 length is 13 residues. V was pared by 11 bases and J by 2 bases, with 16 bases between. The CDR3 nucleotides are TGTGCCCGCGAGAACAGGGCCCCCTACGAGCAGTACTTC. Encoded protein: CARENRAPYEQYF.

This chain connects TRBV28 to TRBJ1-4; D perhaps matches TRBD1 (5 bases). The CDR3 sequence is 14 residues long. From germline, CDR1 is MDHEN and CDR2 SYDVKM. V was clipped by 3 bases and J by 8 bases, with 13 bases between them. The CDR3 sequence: CASSLSQGDEKLFF. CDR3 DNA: TGTGCCAGCAGTTTGAGTCAGGGAGACGAAAAACTGTTTTTT.

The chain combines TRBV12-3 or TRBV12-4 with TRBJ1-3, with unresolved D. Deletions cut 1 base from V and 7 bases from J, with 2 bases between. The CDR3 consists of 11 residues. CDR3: CASSLENTIYF. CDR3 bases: TGTGCCAGCAGTTTAGAGAACACCATATATTTT.

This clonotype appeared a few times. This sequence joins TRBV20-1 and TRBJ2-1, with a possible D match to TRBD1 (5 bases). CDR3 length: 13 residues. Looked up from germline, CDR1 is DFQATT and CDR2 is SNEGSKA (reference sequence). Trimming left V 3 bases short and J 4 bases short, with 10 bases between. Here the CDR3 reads CSARGRLYNEQFF. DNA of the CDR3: TGCAGTGCTAGGGGGCGGTTGTACAATGAGCAGTTCTTC.

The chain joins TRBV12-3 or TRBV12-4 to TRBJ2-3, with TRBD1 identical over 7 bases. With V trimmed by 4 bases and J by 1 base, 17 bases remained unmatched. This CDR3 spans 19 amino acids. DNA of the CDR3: TGTGCCAGCAGTTCCCCCTATCAAACAGAGGGGACAGGCACAGATACGCAGTATTTT. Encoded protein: CASSSPYQTEGTGTDTQYF.

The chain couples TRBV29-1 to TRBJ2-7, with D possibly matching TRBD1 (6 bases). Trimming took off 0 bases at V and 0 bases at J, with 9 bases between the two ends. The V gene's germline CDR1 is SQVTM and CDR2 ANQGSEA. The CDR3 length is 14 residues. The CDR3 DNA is TGCAGCGTTGAAGATCAGGGGAGCTCCTACGAGCAGTACTTC. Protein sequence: CSVEDQGSSYEQYF.

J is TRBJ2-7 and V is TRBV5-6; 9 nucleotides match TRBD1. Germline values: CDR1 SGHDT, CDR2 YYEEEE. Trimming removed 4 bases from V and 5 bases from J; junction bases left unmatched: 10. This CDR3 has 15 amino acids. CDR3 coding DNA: TGTGCCAGCAGCGATCCCGGGACAGGGATCCACGAGCAGTACTTC. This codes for CASSDPGTGIHEQYF. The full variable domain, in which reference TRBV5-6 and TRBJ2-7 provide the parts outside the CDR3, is DAGVTQSPTHLIKTRGQQVTLRCSPKSGHDTVSWYQQALGQGPQFIFQYYEEEERQRGNFPDRFSGHQFPNYSSELNVNALLLGDSALYLCASSDPGTGIHEQYFGPGTRLTVT.

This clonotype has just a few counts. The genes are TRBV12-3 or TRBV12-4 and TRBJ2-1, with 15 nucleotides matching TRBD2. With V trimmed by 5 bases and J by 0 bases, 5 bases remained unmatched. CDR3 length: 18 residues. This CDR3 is CASSPGTSGGFSYNEQFF. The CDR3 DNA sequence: TGTGCCAGCAGTCCCGGGACTAGCGGGGGGTTCTCCTACAATGAGCAGTTCTTC.

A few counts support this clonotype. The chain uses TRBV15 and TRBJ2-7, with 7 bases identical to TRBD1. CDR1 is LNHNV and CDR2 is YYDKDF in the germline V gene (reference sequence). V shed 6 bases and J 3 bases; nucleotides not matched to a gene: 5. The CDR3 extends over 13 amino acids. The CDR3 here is CATSTGADYEQYF. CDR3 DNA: TGTGCCACCAGTACAGGGGCCGACTACGAGCAGTACTTC.

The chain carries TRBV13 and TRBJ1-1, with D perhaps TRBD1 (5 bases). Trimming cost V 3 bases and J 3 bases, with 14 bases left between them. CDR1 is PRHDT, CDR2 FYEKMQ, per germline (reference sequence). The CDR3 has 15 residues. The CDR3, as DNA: TGTGCCAGCAGCTTTATGGCGGGGGGGGACACTGAAGCTTTCTTT. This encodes CASSFMAGGDTEAFF.

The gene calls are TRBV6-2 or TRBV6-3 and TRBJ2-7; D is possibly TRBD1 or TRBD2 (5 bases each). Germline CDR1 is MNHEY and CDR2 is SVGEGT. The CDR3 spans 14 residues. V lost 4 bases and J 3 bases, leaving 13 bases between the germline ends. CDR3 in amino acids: CASSSGTGGYEQYF. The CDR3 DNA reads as TGTGCCAGCAGTTCCGGGACCGGAGGCTACGAGCAGTACTTC.

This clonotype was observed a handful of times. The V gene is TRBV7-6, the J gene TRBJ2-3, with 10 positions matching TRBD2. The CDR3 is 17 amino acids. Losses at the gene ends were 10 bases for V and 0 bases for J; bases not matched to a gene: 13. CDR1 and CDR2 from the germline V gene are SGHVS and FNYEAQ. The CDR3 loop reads CATKPSGGADSTDTQYF. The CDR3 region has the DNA TGTGCCACCAAACCCAGCGGGGGGGCCGATAGCACAGATACGCAGTATTTT.

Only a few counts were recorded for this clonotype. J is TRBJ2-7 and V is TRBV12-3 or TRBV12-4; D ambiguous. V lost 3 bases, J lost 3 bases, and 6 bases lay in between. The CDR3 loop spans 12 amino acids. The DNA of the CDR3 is TGTGCCAGCAGTTTGAACATCTACGAGCAGTACTTC. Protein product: CASSLNIYEQYF.

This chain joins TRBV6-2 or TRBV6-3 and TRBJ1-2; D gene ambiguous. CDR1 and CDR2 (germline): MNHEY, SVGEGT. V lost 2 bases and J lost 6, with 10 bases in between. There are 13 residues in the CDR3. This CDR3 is CASSYGLGDGYTF. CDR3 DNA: TGTGCCAGCAGTTACGGCCTGGGAGATGGCTACACCTTC.

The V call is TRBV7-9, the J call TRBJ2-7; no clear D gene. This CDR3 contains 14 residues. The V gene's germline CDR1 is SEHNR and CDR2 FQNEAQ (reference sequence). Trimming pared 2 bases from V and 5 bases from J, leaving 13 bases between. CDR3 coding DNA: TGTGCCAGCAGCTTAAAGTGGGCGAGGAACGAGCAGTACTTC. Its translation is CASSLKWARNEQYF. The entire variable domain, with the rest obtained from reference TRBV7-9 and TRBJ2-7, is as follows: DTGVSQNPRHKITKRGQNVTFRCDPISEHNRLYWYRQTLGQGPEFLTYFQNEAQLEKSRLLSDRFSAERPKGSFSTLEIQRTEQGDSAMYLCASSLKWARNEQYFGPGTRLTVT.

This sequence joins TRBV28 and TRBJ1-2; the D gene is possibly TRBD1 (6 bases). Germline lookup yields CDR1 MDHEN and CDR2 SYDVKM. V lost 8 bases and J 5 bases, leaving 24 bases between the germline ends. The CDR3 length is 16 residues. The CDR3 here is CASVPSGARVTYGYTF. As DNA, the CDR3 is TGTGCCAGCGTACCTTCGGGGGCACGAGTGACATATGGCTACACCTTC.